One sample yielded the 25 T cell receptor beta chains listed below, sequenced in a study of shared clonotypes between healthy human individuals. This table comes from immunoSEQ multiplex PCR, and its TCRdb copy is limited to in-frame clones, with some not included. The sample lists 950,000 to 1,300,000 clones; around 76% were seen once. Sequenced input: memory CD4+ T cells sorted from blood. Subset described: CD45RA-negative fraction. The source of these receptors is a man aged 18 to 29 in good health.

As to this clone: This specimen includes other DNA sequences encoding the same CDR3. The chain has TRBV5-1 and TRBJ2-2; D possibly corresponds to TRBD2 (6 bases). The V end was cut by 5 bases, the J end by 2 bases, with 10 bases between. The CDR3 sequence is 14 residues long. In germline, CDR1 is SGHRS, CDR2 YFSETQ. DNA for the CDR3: TGCGCCAGCAGTTCGGGACTCAACACCGGGGAGCTGTTTTTT. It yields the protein CASSSGLNTGELFF.

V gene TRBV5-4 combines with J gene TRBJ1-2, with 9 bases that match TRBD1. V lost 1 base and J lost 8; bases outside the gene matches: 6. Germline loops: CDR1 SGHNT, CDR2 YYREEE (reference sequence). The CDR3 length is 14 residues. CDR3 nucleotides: TGTGCCAGCAGCTTGCCGGGACAGGGAGGAGGCTACACCTTC. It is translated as CASSLPGQGGGYTF.

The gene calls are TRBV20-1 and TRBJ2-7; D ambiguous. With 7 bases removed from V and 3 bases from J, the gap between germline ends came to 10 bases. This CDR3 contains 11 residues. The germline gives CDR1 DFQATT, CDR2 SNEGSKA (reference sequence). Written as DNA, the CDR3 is TGCAGTGGTGGCTTCAACTACGAGCAGTACTTC. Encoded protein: CSGGFNYEQYF.

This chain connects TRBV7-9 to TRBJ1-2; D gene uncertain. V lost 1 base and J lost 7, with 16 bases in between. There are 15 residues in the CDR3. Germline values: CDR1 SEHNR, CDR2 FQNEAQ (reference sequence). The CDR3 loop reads CASSLGGSALRGYTF. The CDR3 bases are TGTGCCAGCAGCTTAGGGGGATCCGCCCTGCGTGGCTACACCTTC.

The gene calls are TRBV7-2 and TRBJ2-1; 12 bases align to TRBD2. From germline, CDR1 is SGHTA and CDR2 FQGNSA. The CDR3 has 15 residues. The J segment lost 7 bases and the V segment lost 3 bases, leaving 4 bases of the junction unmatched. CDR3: CASSLTSGSMNEQFF. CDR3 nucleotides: TGTGCCAGCAGCTTGACTAGCGGGAGTATGAATGAGCAGTTCTTC.

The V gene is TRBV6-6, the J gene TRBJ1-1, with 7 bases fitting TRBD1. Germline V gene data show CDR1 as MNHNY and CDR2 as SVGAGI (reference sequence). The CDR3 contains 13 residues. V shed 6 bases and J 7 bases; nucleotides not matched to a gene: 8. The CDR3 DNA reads TGTGCCAGCAGGCAGACAGGGTGGGGTGAAGCTTTCTTT. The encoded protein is CASRQTGWGEAFF.

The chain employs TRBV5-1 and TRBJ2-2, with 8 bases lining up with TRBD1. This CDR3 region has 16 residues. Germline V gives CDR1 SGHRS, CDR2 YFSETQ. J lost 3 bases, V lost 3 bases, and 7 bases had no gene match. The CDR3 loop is CASSYDGQGHTGELFF. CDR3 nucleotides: TGCGCCAGCAGCTACGACGGACAGGGTCACACCGGGGAGCTGTTTTTT.

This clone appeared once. CDR3 region: CASSKMGGEQFF. The DNA for the CDR3 is TGTGCCAGCAGCAAGATGGGGGGAGAGCAGTTCTTC. This sequence joins TRBV11-3 and TRBJ2-1; possibly TRBD2 for D (6 bases). Trimming removed 5 bases from V and 10 bases from J, with 12 bases in between. The CDR3 sequence is 12 residues long. Germline CDR1 reads SGHNT; CDR2 reads YENEEA. Full variable domain (remainder filled in from reference TRBV11-3 and TRBJ2-1): EAGVVQSPRYKIIEKKQPVAFWCNPISGHNTLYWYLQNLGQGPELLIRYENEEAVDDSQLPKDRFSAERLKGVDSTLKIQPAELGDSAVYLCASSKMGGEQFFGPGTRLTVL.

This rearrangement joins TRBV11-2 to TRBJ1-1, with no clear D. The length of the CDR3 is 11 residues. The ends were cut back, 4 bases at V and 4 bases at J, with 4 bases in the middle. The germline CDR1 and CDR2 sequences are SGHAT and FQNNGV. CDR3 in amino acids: CASSSSTEAFF. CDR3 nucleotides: TGTGCCAGCAGCTCTAGCACTGAAGCTTTCTTT.

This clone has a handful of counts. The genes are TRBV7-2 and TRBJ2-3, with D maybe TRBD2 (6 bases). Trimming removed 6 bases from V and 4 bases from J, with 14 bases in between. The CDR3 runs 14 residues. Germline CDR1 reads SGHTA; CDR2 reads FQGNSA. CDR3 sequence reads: CASRGLALADTQYF. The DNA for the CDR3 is TGTGCCAGCAGGGGACTTGCACTCGCAGATACGCAGTATTTT.

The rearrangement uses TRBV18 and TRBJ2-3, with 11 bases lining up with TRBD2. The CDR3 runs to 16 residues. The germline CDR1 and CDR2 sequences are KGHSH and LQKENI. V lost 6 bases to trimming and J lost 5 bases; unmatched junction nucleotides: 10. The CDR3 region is CASSPRLAGGGDTQYF. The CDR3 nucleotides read TGTGCCAGCTCCCCCAGGCTAGCGGGGGGCGGAGATACGCAGTATTTT. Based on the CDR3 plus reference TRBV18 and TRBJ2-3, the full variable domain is NAGVMQNPRHLVRRRGQEARLRCSPMKGHSHVYWYRQLPEEGLKFMVYLQKENIIDESGMPKERFSAEFPKEGPSILRIQQVVRGDSAAYFCASSPRLAGGGDTQYFGPGTRLTVL.

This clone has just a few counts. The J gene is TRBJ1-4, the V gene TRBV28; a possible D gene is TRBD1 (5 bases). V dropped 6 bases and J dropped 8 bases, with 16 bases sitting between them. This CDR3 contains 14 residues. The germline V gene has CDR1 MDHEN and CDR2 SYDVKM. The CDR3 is CASSLSGAREKLFF. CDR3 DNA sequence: TGTGCCAGCAGCCTCTCCGGGGCGCGGGAAAAACTGTTTTTT.

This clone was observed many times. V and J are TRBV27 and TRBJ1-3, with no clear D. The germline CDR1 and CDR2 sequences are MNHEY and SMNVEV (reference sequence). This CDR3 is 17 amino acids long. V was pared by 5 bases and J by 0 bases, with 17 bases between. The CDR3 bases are TGTGCCAGCAGTCCCATCAACCGAGTCAGCTCTGGAAACACCATATATTTT. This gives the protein CASSPINRVSSGNTIYF.

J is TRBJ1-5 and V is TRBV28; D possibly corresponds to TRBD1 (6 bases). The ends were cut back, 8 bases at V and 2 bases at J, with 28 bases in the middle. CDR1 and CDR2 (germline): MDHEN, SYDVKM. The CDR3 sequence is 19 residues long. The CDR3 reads CASHLRRTGLLARNQPQHF. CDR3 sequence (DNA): TGTGCCAGCCACTTGAGGAGAACAGGGTTACTAGCACGCAATCAGCCCCAGCATTTT.

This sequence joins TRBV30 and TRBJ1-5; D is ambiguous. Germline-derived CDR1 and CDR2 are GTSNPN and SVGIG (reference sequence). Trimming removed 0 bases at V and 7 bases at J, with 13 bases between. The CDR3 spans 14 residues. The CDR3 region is CAWSVRSGSQPQHF. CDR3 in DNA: TGTGCCTGGAGTGTACGGTCGGGGAGCCAGCCCCAGCATTTT.

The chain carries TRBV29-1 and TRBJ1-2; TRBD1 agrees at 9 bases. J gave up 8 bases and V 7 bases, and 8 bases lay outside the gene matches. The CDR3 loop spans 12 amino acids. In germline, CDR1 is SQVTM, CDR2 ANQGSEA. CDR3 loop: CSGQQGAEGYTF. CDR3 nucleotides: TGCAGCGGCCAACAGGGGGCGGAAGGCTACACCTTC.

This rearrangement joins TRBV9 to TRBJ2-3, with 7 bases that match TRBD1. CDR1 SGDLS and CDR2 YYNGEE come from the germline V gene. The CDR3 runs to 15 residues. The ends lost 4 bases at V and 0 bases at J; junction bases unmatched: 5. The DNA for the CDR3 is TGTGCCAGCAGCCCCGAGGGGGCTAGCACAGATACGCAGTATTTT. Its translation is CASSPEGASTDTQYF. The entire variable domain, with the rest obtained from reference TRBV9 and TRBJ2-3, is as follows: DSGVTQTPKHLITATGQRVTLRCSPRSGDLSVYWYQQSLDQGLQFLIQYYNGEERAKGNILERFSAQQFPDLHSELNLSSLELGDSALYFCASSPEGASTDTQYFGPGTRLTVL.

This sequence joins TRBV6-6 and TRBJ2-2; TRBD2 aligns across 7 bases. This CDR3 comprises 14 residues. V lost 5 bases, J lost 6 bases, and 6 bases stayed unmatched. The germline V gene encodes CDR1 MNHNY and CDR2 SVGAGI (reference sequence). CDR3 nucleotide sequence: TGTGCCAGCAGTCCCCTAGCGGTCTCCGGGGAGCTGTTTTTT. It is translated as CASSPLAVSGELFF.

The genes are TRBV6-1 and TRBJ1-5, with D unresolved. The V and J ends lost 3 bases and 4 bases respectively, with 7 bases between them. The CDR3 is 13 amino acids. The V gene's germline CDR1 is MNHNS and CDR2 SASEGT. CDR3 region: CASSDSMNQPQHF. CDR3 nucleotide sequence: TGTGCCAGCAGTGACAGTATGAATCAGCCCCAGCATTTT.

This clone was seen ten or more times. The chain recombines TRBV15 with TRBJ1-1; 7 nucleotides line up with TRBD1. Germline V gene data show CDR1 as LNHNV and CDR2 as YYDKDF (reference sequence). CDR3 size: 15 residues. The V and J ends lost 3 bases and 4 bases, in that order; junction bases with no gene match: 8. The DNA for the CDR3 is TGTGCCACCAGCAGGGGGACAGAGCCGGTCACTGAAGCTTTCTTT. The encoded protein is CATSRGTEPVTEAFF.

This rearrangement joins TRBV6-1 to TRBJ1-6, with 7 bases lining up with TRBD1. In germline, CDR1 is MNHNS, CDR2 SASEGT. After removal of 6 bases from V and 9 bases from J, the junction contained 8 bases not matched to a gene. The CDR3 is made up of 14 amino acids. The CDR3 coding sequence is TGTGCCAGCAGGTACGAGACAGGGTTTTCACCCCTCCACTTT. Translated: CASRYETGFSPLHF.

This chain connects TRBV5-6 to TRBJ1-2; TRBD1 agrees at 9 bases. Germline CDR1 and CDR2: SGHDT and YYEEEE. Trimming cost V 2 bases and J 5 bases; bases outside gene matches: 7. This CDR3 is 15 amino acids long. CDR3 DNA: TGTGCCAGCAGCTTCTTTCGGGACAGGGAATATGGCTACACCTTC. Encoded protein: CASSFFRDREYGYTF. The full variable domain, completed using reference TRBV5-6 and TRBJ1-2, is DAGVTQSPTHLIKTRGQQVTLRCSPKSGHDTVSWYQQALGQGPQFIFQYYEEEERQRGNFPDRFSGHQFPNYSSELNVNALLLGDSALYLCASSFFRDREYGYTFGSGTRLTVV.

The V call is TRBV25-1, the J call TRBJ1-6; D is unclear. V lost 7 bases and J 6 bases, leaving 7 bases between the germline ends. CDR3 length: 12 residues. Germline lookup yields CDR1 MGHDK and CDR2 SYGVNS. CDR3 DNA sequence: TGTGCCAGCAAGGGAATTAATTCACCCCTCCACTTT. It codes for CASKGINSPLHF. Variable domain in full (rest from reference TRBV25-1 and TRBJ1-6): EADIYQTPRYLVIGTGKKITLECSQTMGHDKMYWYQQDPGMELHLIHYSYGVNSTEKGDLSSESTVSRIRTEHFPLTLESARPSHTSQYLCASKGINSPLHFGNGTRLTVT.

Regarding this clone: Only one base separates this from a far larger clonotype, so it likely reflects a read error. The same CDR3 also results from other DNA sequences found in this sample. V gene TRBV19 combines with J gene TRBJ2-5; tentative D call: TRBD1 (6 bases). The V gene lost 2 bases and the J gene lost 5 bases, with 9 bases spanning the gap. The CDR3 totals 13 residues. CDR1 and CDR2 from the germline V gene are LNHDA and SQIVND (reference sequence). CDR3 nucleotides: TGTGCCAGTAGTATAAACAGGGCCGAGACCCAGTACTTC. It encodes CASSINRAETQYF.

CDR3 DNA sequence: TGTGCCAGCAGTGAAGTGATCGAGACAGGCGGTACCTTC. Its translation is CASSEVIETGGTF. The V call is TRBV6-1, the J call TRBJ1-2; D perhaps matches TRBD1 (6 bases). The CDR3 is made up of 13 amino acids. The germline V and J ends were trimmed by 1 base and 14 bases, with 17 bases remaining between them. Germline V gene lookup returns CDR1 MNHNS and CDR2 SASEGT.